This T cell receptor (beta chain) derives from a study of shared clonotypes between healthy human individuals. Study-wide results and limits: In contrast to clonotypes shared by all four donors, non-shared clonotypes had lower generation probabilities. On the whole, naive subsets had larger estimated richness than memory subsets had.

On this clone itself: What it binds is unknown.

Naive CD8 populations comprised CD45RO-negative cells positively selected for CCR7, excluding terminally differentiated effector memory CD45RA+ cells. Germline assignment: CDR1 SGHVS and CDR2 FQNEAQ. Trimming pared 1 base from V and 4 bases from J, leaving 17 bases between. The length of the CDR3 is 16 residues. Measured with immunoSEQ multiplex PCR; TCRdb has only the in-frame clones, and not every one. Among about 2 million clones listed, approximately 95% were seen once. This clonotype was obtained from a man younger than 30 in good health. Input material: naive CD8+ T cells sorted from blood. V gene TRBV7-8 combines with J gene TRBJ2-7, with D possibly being TRBD1 (6 bases). The CDR3 reads CASSLEVGTGSYEQYF. For the CDR3, the DNA is TGTGCCAGCAGCTTAGAGGTTGGTACAGGGAGTTACGAGCAGTACTTC. Combining the CDR3 with reference TRBV7-8 and TRBJ2-7 gives the whole variable domain GAGVSQSPRYKVAKRGQDVALRCDPISGHVSLFWYQQALGQGPEFLTYFQNEAQLDKSGLPSDRFFAERPEGSVSTLKIQRTQQEDSAVYLCASSLEVGTGSYEQYFGPGTRLTVT.